This entry lists 13 T cell receptor beta chains sequenced from one sample in a study of cytomegalovirus exposure and HLA in healthy donors. In the PCR, 60 Vbeta and 13 Jbeta primers were used. Using immunoSEQ multiplex PCR, the repertoire was profiled, and TCRdb retains in-frame clones only, with some absent. The table shows some 120,000 clones, with 60% to 85% occurring only once. The sequenced material came from PBMCs. The receptors were sampled from a woman between 40 and 50 years old in good health and CMV-seropositive.

The rearrangement links TRBV19 to TRBJ1-2; 7 nucleotides align to TRBD1. Germline CDR1 is LNHDA and CDR2 is SQIVND (reference sequence). J lost 2 bases, V lost 1 base, and 4 bases had no gene match. This CDR3 spans 15 amino acids. The CDR3 sequence: CASSIGPGQNYGYTF. CDR3 bases: TGTGCCAGTAGTATAGGGCCGGGACAGAACTATGGCTACACCTTC. The full variable domain, rest sourced from reference TRBV19 and TRBJ1-2, is DGGITQSPKYLFRKEGQNVTLSCEQNLNHDAMYWYRQDPGQGLRLIYYSQIVNDFQKGDIAEGYSVSREKKESFPLTVTSAQKNPTAFYLCASSIGPGQNYGYTFGSGTRLTVV.

The chain links TRBV2 to TRBJ2-2, with D unclear. Germline lookup yields CDR1 SNHLY and CDR2 FYNNEI. This CDR3 has 14 amino acids. The V end was cut by 1 base, the J end by 4 bases, with 7 bases between. CDR3 sequence reads: CASSEGLFTGELFF. CDR3 DNA sequence: TGTGCCAGCAGTGAAGGACTTTTCACCGGGGAGCTGTTTTTT.

This clone has only one observation. This sequence joins TRBV5-1 and TRBJ2-7; the match to TRBD1 covers 12 bases. The CDR3 is made up of 15 amino acids. J gave up 7 bases and V 3 bases, and 8 bases lay outside the gene matches. Germline values: CDR1 SGHRS, CDR2 YFSETQ. The CDR3 coding sequence is TGCGCCAGCAGCTCAGGGACAGGGGGCCGCGCGGAGCAGTACTTC. The encoded protein is CASSSGTGGRAEQYF.

V usage is TRBV29-1 and J usage is TRBJ2-1, with TRBD1 as a possible D gene (5 bases). V lost 1 base and J lost 6, with 7 bases in between. The CDR3 length is 12 residues. Germline-derived CDR1 and CDR2 are SQVTM and ANQGSEA. The CDR3 DNA follows: TGCAGCGTTGAAGGACAGCTCAATGAGCAGTTCTTC. Residues: CSVEGQLNEQFF.

This clone came up once. The chain is built from TRBV5-4 and TRBJ1-6; D remains ambiguous. From germline, CDR1 is SGHNT and CDR2 YYREEE (reference sequence). There are 15 residues in the CDR3. V gave up 0 bases and J gave up 3 bases, with 7 bases separating them. DNA of the CDR3: TGTGCCAGCAGCTTGGGCGGAAGCTATAATTCACCCCTCCACTTT. Translation: CASSLGGSYNSPLHF.

CDR3 sequence: CASSLVAGSSYEQYF. Here the CDR3 DNA reads TGTGCCAGCAGCTTAGTGGCAGGGTCGTCCTACGAGCAGTACTTC. The chain couples TRBV7-2 to TRBJ2-7; perhaps TRBD1 as D (5 bases). V lost 1 base to trimming and J lost 1 base, with 11 bases between them. Germline V gene data show CDR1 as SGHTA and CDR2 as FQGNSA. The length of the CDR3 is 15 residues.

This clone has just one count. The chain uses TRBV7-9 and TRBJ2-1; 9 bases line up with TRBD2. CDR1 and CDR2 (germline): SEHNR, FQNEAQ (reference sequence). This CDR3 comprises 15 residues. After removal of 1 base from V and 4 bases from J, the junction contained 2 bases not matched to a gene. CDR3 region: CASSLGSGGYNEQFF. The CDR3 nucleotides are TGTGCCAGCAGCTTAGGTAGCGGGGGTTACAATGAGCAGTTCTTC.

V is TRBV7-8 and J is TRBJ2-7; TRBD1 matches 8 bases. V gave up 1 base and J gave up 4 bases; unmatched junction bases: 6. CDR1 is SGHVS, CDR2 FQNEAQ, per germline. CDR3 length: 15 amino acids. CDR3 sequence: CASSLERDRSYEQYF. As DNA, the CDR3 is TGTGCCAGCAGCTTAGAACGGGACAGGTCTTACGAGCAGTACTTC.

J is TRBJ2-6 and V is TRBV5-1; D not resolved. Germline V gene data show CDR1 as SGHRS and CDR2 as YFSETQ. V gave up 6 bases and J gave up 0 bases, with 10 bases separating them. The CDR3 has 15 residues. The CDR3 bases are TGCGCCAGCACCAAGTCACTCTCTGGGGCCAACGTCCTGACTTTC. Translation gives CASTKSLSGANVLTF.

This clone was observed a few times. This chain connects TRBV4-2 to TRBJ1-1; the match to TRBD1 covers 9 bases. CDR3 length equals 16 residues. The germline gives CDR1 LGHNA, CDR2 YNFKEQ. V was clipped by 5 bases and J by 1 base; unmatched bases: 8. The CDR3 loop is CASSLPGTGTNTEAFF. Here the CDR3 DNA reads TGTGCCAGCAGCTTGCCCGGGACAGGGACGAACACTGAAGCTTTCTTT.

This clone was picked up many times. This chain uses TRBV7-9 with TRBJ1-4; 7 bases fit TRBD1. CDR1 and CDR2 (germline): SEHNR, FQNEAQ (reference sequence). J lost 7 bases, V lost 5 bases, and 7 bases had no gene match. The CDR3 totals 14 residues. CDR3 coding DNA: TGTGCCAGCAGCCCTAGGTGGGACAGTGAAAAACTGTTTTTT. Its translation: CASSPRWDSEKLFF.

The rearrangement links TRBV9 to TRBJ2-1; D unresolved. The CDR3 has 12 amino acids. From germline, CDR1 is SGDLS and CDR2 YYNGEE. V lost 2 bases and J 7 bases, leaving 7 bases between the germline ends. This CDR3 reads CASSVPGNEQFF. The CDR3 coding sequence is TGTGCCAGCAGCGTCCCAGGTAATGAGCAGTTCTTC. Full variable domain (outside the CDR3, taken from reference TRBV9 and TRBJ2-1): DSGVTQTPKHLITATGQRVTLRCSPRSGDLSVYWYQQSLDQGLQFLIQYYNGEERAKGNILERFSAQQFPDLHSELNLSSLELGDSALYFCASSVPGNEQFFGPGTRLTVL.

This clone has only one observation. The chain has TRBV9 and TRBJ1-1, with a tentative D call TRBD1 (6 bases). The V end was cut by 3 bases, the J end by 9 bases, with 12 bases between. The CDR3 runs to 12 residues. Germline V gene lookup returns CDR1 SGDLS and CDR2 YYNGEE. The CDR3 sequence is CASSENTGKAFF. The CDR3 bases are TGTGCCAGCAGCGAGAACACAGGGAAAGCTTTCTTT.